Reported below is one T cell receptor (beta chain). The target antigen is unknown. This sample was included in a study of CD8 T cells in Susac syndrome. Random hexamers served to reverse transcribe about 0.45 to 1 ug RNA. immunoSEQ multiplex PCR amplified TCR beta CDR3 across 54 Vbeta, 13 Jbeta. TCRdb recomputed calls from the immunoSEQ multiplex PCR reads with MiXCR, one row per CDR3 protein. The sample holds around 95,000 distinct CDR3 sequences; roughly 96% are singletons and the top ten take 0.3%. Overall study results and limits: It was in TEMRA cells and active patients that Susac CD8+ clonal expansion peaked.

V was shortened by 3 bases and J by 7 bases, with 10 bases between the two germline ends. The CDR3 spans 14 residues. The sequenced sample consisted of CD8+ T cells from PBMCs. The chain employs TRBV12-3 or TRBV12-4 and TRBJ1-6; D gene unclear. The receptor's source is a human donor with Susac syndrome. The CDR3 DNA reads TGTGCCAGCAGTTTGCCGGACGAGAATTCACCCCTCCACTTT. It encodes CASSLPDENSPLHF.